This TCR beta chain is from a study of post-analysis software for immune sequencing data. CDR3 length: 14 residues. V shed 6 bases, J shed 6 bases, and the junction held 9 bases outside the gene matches. Incorporated into the TCR beta cDNA libraries were unique molecular identifiers, which served to reduce PCR and sequencing biases. Input of roughly 1 to 11 million T cells yielded 450,000 to 550,000 cDNA molecules. TCRdb re-derived calls from the PCR reads in MiXCR, one entry per CDR3 protein. The sample lists approximately 770,000 distinct CDR3 sequences, approximately 44% occurring once. General study points: Included in a set of about 5 TRBV segments more frequent in patients than controls were TRBV5-6, TRBV5-1 and TRBV20-1.

The table lists this clonotype with a few counts. Its antigen is unidentified. The sequence came from a girl under 18 with multiple sclerosis. Sequences were obtained from blood. The chain links TRBV12-3 or TRBV12-4 to TRBJ1-2, with 8 bases lining up with TRBD1. The CDR3 here is CASRLGQEINGYTF. The CDR3 region has the DNA TGTGCCAGCAGGCTGGGACAGGAAATTAATGGCTACACCTTC.